Listed below are T cell receptor beta chains from one sample, sequenced in a study of T cell changes during pregnancy in multiple sclerosis. The protocol was immunoSEQ multiplex PCR, while the TCRdb copy is restricted to in-frame clones and leaves out a portion. The data hold roughly 29,000 clones, with 85% to 95% observed a single time. Specimen: CD4+ T cells from peripheral blood mononuclear cells, collected after pregnancy. The receptors shown here come from a female donor with multiple sclerosis, enrolled in a pregnancy study. The CDR3 runs from the conserved cysteine through the conserved F or W. D genes are given only for firm matches. A clone size is listed for some rows: how often the clone was seen (once, few, many), or a class if it is expanded.

size: .
D: TRBD1
J: TRBJ1-4
V: TRBV6-5
DNA: TGTGCCAGCAGTTACTCGTATACAGGGGATGAAAAACTGTTTTTT
CDR3: CASSYSYTGDEKLFF

size: .
D: .
J: TRBJ1-3
V: TRBV7-9
DNA: TGTGCCAGCAGCTTAGGAGCTGGAAACACCATATATTTT
CDR3: CASSLGAGNTIYF

size: once
D: TRBD1
J: TRBJ2-5
V: TRBV6-1
DNA: TGTGCCAGCACGTTACGACAGGGAAGGGGAGAGACCCAGTACTTC
CDR3: CASTLRQGRGETQYF

size: .
D: .
J: TRBJ2-7
V: TRBV10-1
DNA: TGCGCCAGCAGTGAGTCGTTGGACACCTACGAGCAGTACTTC
CDR3: CASSESLDTYEQYF

size: .
D: .
J: TRBJ1-1
V: TRBV9
DNA: TGTGCCAGCAGCGTAGGGCCCAACACTGAAGCTTTCTTT
CDR3: CASSVGPNTEAFF

size: .
D: .
J: TRBJ1-2
V: TRBV4-3
DNA: TGCGCCAGCAGCCAAGGGACAGTGGGCTATGGCTACACCTTC
CDR3: CASSQGTVGYGYTF

size: .
D: .
J: TRBJ1-2
V: TRBV7-9
DNA: TGTGCCAGCAGCTTCAGGGGAGCCGATGGCTACACCTTC
CDR3: CASSFRGADGYTF

size: .
D: .
J: TRBJ1-2
V: TRBV5-5
DNA: TGCGCCAGCAGCCAAGAGGTTCAGGGGCAGGACTATGGCTACACCTTC
CDR3: CASSQEVQGQDYGYTF

size: .
D: TRBD2
J: TRBJ2-3
V: TRBV25-1
DNA: TGTGCCAGCAGTGACCCTAGCGGGGGTAAAGATACGCAGTATTTT
CDR3: CASSDPSGGKDTQYF

size: .
D: .
J: TRBJ1-2
V: TRBV7-2
DNA: TGTGCCAGCAACTCGGGGGGTTCTAACTATGGCTACACCTTC
CDR3: CASNSGGSNYGYTF

size: .
D: .
J: TRBJ1-1
V: TRBV19
DNA: TGTGCCAGTAGGGTAGGCGGTGAAGCTTTCTTT
CDR3: CASRVGGEAFF

size: .
D: .
J: TRBJ2-3
V: TRBV12-2
DNA: TGTGCAAGTCGCTCCCCCCTAGCCGAAGGGGGTTTTAACGCAGATACGCAGTATTTT
CDR3: CASRSPLAEGGFNADTQYF

size: .
D: .
J: TRBJ2-7
V: TRBV18
DNA: TGTGCCAGCTCACCGACCCAGGGTGAGAGAGAGCAGTACTTC
CDR3: CASSPTQGEREQYF

size: .
D: .
J: TRBJ1-5
V: TRBV7-2
DNA: TGTGCCAGCAGCTTAGCTGCCAGGGAGGTTGGTCAGCCCCAGCATTTT
CDR3: CASSLAAREVGQPQHF

size: .
D: TRBD1
J: TRBJ1-1
V: TRBV27
DNA: TGTGCCAGCAGGAGCCCCCACAGGGGAGTTCTCCTGAACACTGAAGCTTTCTTT
CDR3: CASRSPHRGVLLNTEAFF

size: .
D: TRBD1
J: TRBJ1-6
V: TRBV6-5
DNA: TGTGCCAGCAGTTACTTAAGGACAGGGGAGGGTTCACCCCTCCACTTT
CDR3: CASSYLRTGEGSPLHF

size: once
D: TRBD1
J: TRBJ1-1
V: TRBV6-6
DNA: TGTGCCAGTTTGGGACAGGTGAACACTGAAGCTTTCTTT
CDR3: CASLGQVNTEAFF

size: once
D: .
J: TRBJ2-1
V: TRBV6-6
DNA: TGTGCCAGCAGTTACTCTACAGGGTCGAATGAGCAGTTCTTC
CDR3: CASSYSTGSNEQFF

size: .
D: TRBD1
J: TRBJ2-1
V: TRBV5-1
DNA: TGCGCCAGCAGCTTGGTGACAGGGGGCCGCAATGAGCAGTTCTTC
CDR3: CASSLVTGGRNEQFF

size: .
D: TRBD1
J: TRBJ1-2
V: TRBV5-1
DNA: TGCGCCAGCAGCTTGGCCGGGACAGGAGATGGCTACACCTTC
CDR3: CASSLAGTGDGYTF

size: once
D: .
J: TRBJ1-1
V: TRBV6-5
DNA: TGTGCCAGCAGTCACGCCGCGGGTACTGAAGCTTTCTTT
CDR3: CASSHAAGTEAFF

size: .
D: .
J: TRBJ2-7
V: TRBV30
DNA: TGTGCCTGGGGAGGGCGAAACTACGAGCAGTACTTC
CDR3: CAWGGRNYEQYF